Below are 27 T cell receptor beta chains sequenced from a single sample in a study of cytomegalovirus exposure and HLA in healthy donors. 13 Jbeta primers and 60 Vbeta primers were used for the PCR. Measured with immunoSEQ multiplex PCR; TCRdb has only the in-frame clones, and not every one. The table lists some 150,000 clones, roughly 62% of them singletons. Input material: PBMCs. These TCRs come from a man between 60 and 75 years old in good health and CMV-seronegative.

The V gene is TRBV5-6, the J gene TRBJ1-4, with D unclear. V lost 3 bases and J 6 bases, leaving 15 bases between the germline ends. This CDR3 has 15 residues. Germline CDR1 and CDR2: SGHDT and YYEEEE. CDR3 DNA sequence: TGTGCCAGCAGCTCGACCAAGCGTCGGGATGAAAAACTGTTTTTT. Protein sequence: CASSSTKRRDEKLFF.

V gene TRBV5-4 combines with J gene TRBJ1-3; 7 bases are a match to TRBD1. Germline V gene lookup returns CDR1 SGHNT and CDR2 YYREEE (reference sequence). J was trimmed by 4 bases and V by 4 bases; bases with no gene match: 23. There are 20 residues in the CDR3. CDR3 region: CASSTRRTGAERGRGNTIYF. In nucleotides, the CDR3 is TGTGCCAGCAGCACCCGACGGACAGGAGCAGAGAGGGGTAGGGGAAACACCATATATTTT.

The J gene is TRBJ1-1, the V gene TRBV9; 7 bases align to TRBD1. Germline V lookup: CDR1 SGDLS, CDR2 YYNGEE. The CDR3 contains 17 residues. Germline trimming cut 0 bases from V and 2 bases from J; bases unmatched to any gene: 10. The CDR3 sequence: CASSVATGSGGNTEAFF. As DNA, the CDR3 is TGTGCCAGCAGCGTAGCGACGGGGTCAGGGGGAAACACTGAAGCTTTCTTT.

The J gene is TRBJ2-3, the V gene TRBV5-1, with TRBD2 as a possible D gene (6 bases). Germline V CDR1 and CDR2: SGHRS, YFSETQ. Trimming removed 1 base at V and 0 bases at J, with 15 bases between. The CDR3 has 17 amino acids. The CDR3 DNA reads as TGCGCCAGCAGCTTGTTGGTAGCGGACCCTAGCACAGATACGCAGTATTTT. It yields the protein CASSLLVADPSTDTQYF.

The sample holds one count of this clone. This chain connects TRBV28 to TRBJ2-7, with TRBD2 identical over 9 bases. This CDR3 region has 14 residues. With 5 bases clipped from V and 5 bases from J, the junction kept 7 bases outside the gene matches. Germline V CDR1 and CDR2: MDHEN, SYDVKM. CDR3 sequence: CASSRTSDRHEQYF. In DNA form, the CDR3 reads TGTGCCAGCAGTCGGACTAGCGACCGGCACGAGCAGTACTTC.

This clone was detected once. This chain uses TRBV5-1 with TRBJ1-6; the match to TRBD1 covers 9 bases. The CDR3 covers 14 residues. CDR1 and CDR2 from the germline V gene are SGHRS and YFSETQ. V lost 4 bases to trimming and J lost 10 bases; unmatched junction nucleotides: 6. CDR3 loop: CASSRETGGSPLHF. The CDR3 DNA follows: TGCGCCAGCAGCCGGGAAACAGGGGGCTCACCCCTCCACTTT. The complete variable domain, with remaining parts taken from reference TRBV5-1 and TRBJ1-6, reads KAGVTQTPRYLIKTRGQQVTLSCSPISGHRSVSWYQQTPGQGLQFLFEYFSETQRNKGNFPGRFSGRQFSNSRSEMNVSTLELGDSALYLCASSRETGGSPLHFGNGTRLTVT.

The J gene is TRBJ2-7, the V gene TRBV27; D is possibly TRBD2 (5 bases). Germline CDR1 and CDR2: MNHEY and SMNVEV (reference sequence). Trimming left V 2 bases short and J 6 bases short, with 14 bases between. The CDR3 totals 14 residues. The CDR3 coding sequence is TGTGCCAGCAGTTTAAACGGGGAACCCGGCGAGCAGTACTTC. Protein product: CASSLNGEPGEQYF.

The chain links TRBV7-8 to TRBJ1-4, with D perhaps matching TRBD1 (6 bases). V was clipped by 5 bases and J by 0 bases, with 10 bases between them. The CDR3 is 15 residues long. Per the germline V gene, CDR1 is SGHVS and CDR2 is FQNEAQ. CDR3 region: CASSDRTATNEKLFF. CDR3 coding DNA: TGTGCCAGCAGCGACAGGACAGCAACTAATGAAAAACTGTTTTTT.

This chain uses TRBV14 with TRBJ1-1; TRBD1 aligns across 8 bases. The CDR3 consists of 15 residues. CDR1 and CDR2 (germline): SGHDN, FVKESK. Losses at the gene ends were 5 bases for V and 0 bases for J; bases not matched to a gene: 5. The DNA of the CDR3 is TGTGCCAGCAGCGACAGGGGACTCATGAACACTGAAGCTTTCTTT. Residues: CASSDRGLMNTEAFF.

In this sample, this clone turned up a few times. The V gene is TRBV30, the J gene TRBJ1-6; TRBD1 aligns across 8 bases. Germline CDR1 reads GTSNPN; CDR2 reads SVGIG (reference sequence). The V segment lost 2 bases and the J segment 10 bases; nucleotides outside the gene matches: 4. The CDR3 runs to 13 residues. CDR3 in amino acids: CAWSRQGASPLHF. DNA for the CDR3: TGTGCCTGGAGTCGCCAGGGGGCCTCACCCCTCCACTTT.

The chain has TRBV7-2 and TRBJ1-6; D perhaps matches TRBD1 (5 bases). V was pared by 7 bases and J by 0 bases, with 16 bases between. Germline CDR1 and CDR2: SGHTA and FQGNSA. The CDR3 is 17 amino acids. The CDR3, as DNA: TGTGCCAGCACTAGGTTGTACAGGAGCTCCTATAATTCACCCCTCCACTTT. This encodes CASTRLYRSSYNSPLHF.

The rearrangement joins TRBV5-1 to TRBJ2-5, with D tentatively TRBD2 (5 bases). TRBJ2-7 explains the end of the DNA better; the J call may be wrong. The germline V gene has CDR1 SGHRS and CDR2 YFSETQ. The CDR3 is made up of 14 amino acids. The CDR3 DNA follows: TGCGCCAGCCGGGAAGGTGCGAGCTCCTACGAGCAGTACTTC. It is translated as CASREGASSYEQYF.

This chain uses TRBV5-6 with TRBJ2-7, with TRBD2 matching over 8 bases. The germline CDR1 and CDR2 sequences are SGHDT and YYEEEE. CDR3 length equals 13 residues. J was trimmed by 2 bases and V by 4 bases; bases with no gene match: 2. In DNA form, the CDR3 reads TGTGCCAGCAGCCGGGAGGGACCCTACGAGCAGTACTTC. This gives the protein CASSREGPYEQYF.

The chain carries TRBV5-4 and TRBJ1-3, with a possible D match to TRBD1 (5 bases). Trimming shortened V by 2 bases and J by 2 bases, and 11 bases separated the two germline ends. The CDR3 is made up of 15 amino acids. Germline V gives CDR1 SGHNT, CDR2 YYREEE (reference sequence). In DNA, the CDR3 is TGTGCCAGCAGCTTAGACAGCCCTGCTGGAAACACCATATATTTT. It yields the protein CASSLDSPAGNTIYF.

This chain links TRBV29-1 with TRBJ1-1; TRBD1 agrees at 9 bases. V trimming: 7 bases; J trimming: 5 bases; junction bases outside the gene matches: 8. Germline V gene sequence: CDR1 SQVTM, CDR2 ANQGSEA. The CDR3 consists of 13 residues. In nucleotides, the CDR3 is TGCAGCGCTCCGGACAGGGGAGGAACTGAAGCTTTCTTT. It encodes CSAPDRGGTEAFF.

This clone was recorded once. The chain carries TRBV7-9 and TRBJ2-7; a weak D match, TRBD1 (6 bases). Germline lookup yields CDR1 SEHNR and CDR2 FQNEAQ (reference sequence). The CDR3 consists of 15 residues. V was cut by 5 bases and J by 1 base, with 15 bases left in between. CDR3 sequence (DNA): TGTGCCAGCAGCGACAGACAGGACCCATCCTACGAGCAGTACTTC. Its translation is CASSDRQDPSYEQYF.

This clone was found a few times. V is TRBV6-5 and J is TRBJ2-1, with D maybe TRBD1 (5 bases). Trimming left V 4 bases short and J 1 base short, with 11 bases between. Per germline, CDR1 MNHEY and CDR2 SVGAGI. This CDR3 has 15 residues. CDR3 coding DNA: TGTGCCAGCAGTTCGCGGACATTATCCTACAATGAGCAGTTCTTC. It is translated as CASSSRTLSYNEQFF.

For this clone: Distinct nucleotide sequences in the sample also encode this CDR3. The genes are TRBV19 and TRBJ1-1; 7 nucleotides line up with TRBD1. With 5 bases clipped from V and 4 bases from J, the junction kept 7 bases outside the gene matches. Per the germline V gene, CDR1 is LNHDA and CDR2 is SQIVND (reference sequence). CDR3 length equals 14 residues. The CDR3, as DNA: TGTGCCAGTAGTTCACAGGGGCGGGTCACTGAAGCTTTCTTT. Its translation is CASSSQGRVTEAFF.

CDR3 region: CASSLGLAANNEQFF. CDR3 coding DNA: TGTGCCAGCAGCTTAGGACTAGCGGCTAACAATGAGCAGTTCTTC. The chain carries TRBV11-2 and TRBJ2-1, with 9 bases aligning to TRBD2. This CDR3 comprises 15 residues. Germline assignment: CDR1 SGHAT and CDR2 FQNNGV. J lost 5 bases, V lost 1 base, and 3 bases had no gene match.

This chain joins TRBV7-9 and TRBJ2-2, with 14 bases identical to TRBD2. This CDR3 spans 19 amino acids. The V and J ends lost 6 bases and 1 base, in that order; junction bases with no gene match: 10. CDR1 and CDR2 from the germline V gene are SEHNR and FQNEAQ (reference sequence). Here the CDR3 reads CASRLTGTSGSGNTGELFF. The DNA for the CDR3 is TGTGCCAGCAGACTCACCGGGACTAGCGGGAGTGGGAACACCGGGGAGCTGTTTTTT.

A note on this clone: One end of the junction fails to match germline, which may point to a read error. The chain carries TRBV7-9 and TRBJ1-6; 7 bases are a match to TRBD1. The CDR3 spans 16 residues. The germline gives CDR1 SEHNR, CDR2 FQNEAQ (reference sequence). CDR3 in amino acids: CSSSLGGGGQNSPLHF. The CDR3 DNA reads TGTTCCAGCAGCTTAGGGGGCGGAGGACAGAATTCACCCCTCCACTTT.

V usage is TRBV9 and J usage is TRBJ2-1, with no clear D. Germline V gives CDR1 SGDLS, CDR2 YYNGEE. The V and J ends lost 0 bases and 0 bases respectively, with 25 bases between them. The CDR3 has 21 amino acids. The CDR3: CASSVGPIGAVTLSSYNEQFF. CDR3 bases: TGTGCCAGCAGCGTAGGGCCGATTGGTGCGGTTACTTTATCCTCCTACAATGAGCAGTTCTTC.

The rearrangement links TRBV19 to TRBJ2-7; 9 nucleotides line up with TRBD1. The length of the CDR3 is 12 residues. V was pared by 9 bases and J by 5 bases, with 5 bases of the junction left unmatched. CDR1 LNHDA and CDR2 SQIVND come from the germline V gene (reference sequence). The DNA of the CDR3 is TGTGCCAGCCGGACAGGGGAGAACGAGCAGTACTTC. Its translation is CASRTGENEQYF.

This clone was observed a handful of times. V and J are TRBV5-1 and TRBJ2-1, with 9 bases identical to TRBD1. The V gene end was trimmed by 3 bases and the J gene end by 6 bases; junction bases not matched to a gene: 7. CDR1 SGHRS and CDR2 YFSETQ come from the germline V gene. The CDR3 extends over 15 amino acids. The CDR3 protein is CASSSGQGIGNEQFF. Here the CDR3 DNA reads TGCGCCAGCAGCTCGGGACAGGGCATAGGCAATGAGCAGTTCTTC.

The CDR3 sequence is CASSFGTSEGEQFF. As DNA, the CDR3 is TGTGCCAGCAGCTTCGGGACTAGCGAAGGGGAGCAGTTCTTC. V and J are TRBV9 and TRBJ2-1; 10 bases are shared with TRBD2. After removal of 4 bases from V and 10 bases from J, the junction contained 8 bases not matched to a gene. This CDR3 spans 14 amino acids. Germline values: CDR1 SGDLS, CDR2 YYNGEE.

The chain is built from TRBV7-9 and TRBJ2-1; D ambiguous. Per the germline V gene, CDR1 is SEHNR and CDR2 is FQNEAQ (reference sequence). The V gene lost 5 bases and the J gene lost 5 bases, with 13 bases spanning the gap. The CDR3 sequence is 14 residues long. The CDR3 DNA reads as TGTGCCAGCAGCCCAATGTCCCCAAACAATGAGCAGTTCTTC. The encoded protein is CASSPMSPNNEQFF.

CDR3 coding DNA: TGTGCCAGTAGTACTAGCGGGAGCTCCTACGAGCAGTACTTC. It is translated as CASSTSGSSYEQYF. The V call is TRBV19, the J call TRBJ2-7, with 10 positions matching TRBD2. Trimming cost V 4 bases and J 0 bases; bases outside gene matches: 0. The CDR3 loop spans 14 amino acids. Germline values: CDR1 LNHDA, CDR2 SQIVND (reference sequence).